The clone carrying this T cell receptor (beta chain) has a handful of counts. Here immunoSEQ multiplex PCR was the method, and the copy in TCRdb shows in-frame clones only, minus some. Here the sample spans more than 140,000 clones, around 91% being singletons. These data belong to a study of T cell responses to AZD1222 COVID-19 vaccine. V lost 5 bases and J lost 9; bases outside the gene matches: 13. There are 16 residues in the CDR3. Germline lookup yields CDR1 SGHVS and CDR2 FNYEAQ. The clonotype was recovered from an adult in good health. The genes are TRBV7-6 and TRBJ2-1, with 10 bases identical to TRBD2. This material consisted of peripheral blood, taken on day 0 of AZD1222 vaccination. The DNA for the CDR3 is TGTGCCAGCAGCCCTTTGGCTAGCGGGAGTCATGTTGAGCAGTTCTTC. It translates to CASSPLASGSHVEQFF.